The 8 T cell receptor beta chains listed next were all sequenced from one sample in a study of vaccination and CD4 T cells after COVID-19. Which antigens these TCRs recognize remains unknown. Oncomine TCR Beta short-read sequencing was applied to DNA from cultured CD4+ T cells. TCRdb independently ran MiXCR on the PCR reads; one entry per CDR3 protein. The sample lists some 25,000 distinct CDR3 sequences; under 70% were seen once. As to treatment: approximately 10-day PBMC culture with coronavirus spike peptide pools or control peptides (ViraFEST assay). The sample was CD4+ T cells from blood, cultured in vitro. The receptors were gathered from a human donor who had recovered from COVID-19.

The V call is TRBV6-1, the J call TRBJ1-1, with a tentative D call TRBD1 (6 bases). Germline V gives CDR1 MNHNS, CDR2 SASEGT. V was cut by 5 bases and J by 7 bases, with 11 bases left in between. The CDR3 extends over 12 amino acids. CDR3 loop: CASSRGGGEAFF. The CDR3 DNA reads as TGTGCCAGCAGTCGGGGGGGCGGTGAAGCTTTCTTT.

The chain carries TRBV7-2 and TRBJ1-5; unclear D gene. CDR3 length equals 16 residues. V gave up 1 base and J gave up 0 bases, with 10 bases separating them. Germline loops: CDR1 SGHTA, CDR2 FQGNSA. The chain's CDR3 is CASSLDSPYSNQPQHF. In DNA form, the CDR3 reads TGTGCCAGCAGCTTAGACAGCCCGTATAGCAATCAGCCCCAGCATTTT.

V usage is TRBV20-1 and J usage is TRBJ1-5, with D possibly matching TRBD1 (5 bases). This CDR3 comprises 14 residues. Germline CDR1 reads DFQATT; CDR2 reads SNEGSKA (reference sequence). Trimming shortened V by 3 bases and J by 6 bases, and 15 bases separated the two germline ends. The DNA of the CDR3 is TGCAGTGCTAGGTCCGCACCGGGGGGTCAGCCCCAGCATTTT. This translates into CSARSAPGGQPQHF.

The chain carries TRBV20-1 and TRBJ2-3, with D possibly matching TRBD2 (5 bases). V was trimmed by 6 bases and J by 3 bases, leaving 16 bases between them. The germline V gene has CDR1 DFQATT and CDR2 SNEGSKA (reference sequence). The length of the CDR3 is 14 residues. The CDR3 DNA follows: TGCAGTGCCCCCGCGGTTAGAGGGACAGATACGCAGTATTTT. It translates to CSAPAVRGTDTQYF.

The CDR3 is CASGLTGGAEAFF. The DNA of the CDR3 is TGTGCCAGCGGGTTAACAGGGGGGGCTGAAGCTTTCTTT. The J gene is TRBJ1-1, the V gene TRBV28; 8 bases are a match to TRBD1. Trimming cost V 8 bases and J 6 bases; bases outside gene matches: 8. CDR3 size: 13 residues. Germline values: CDR1 MDHEN, CDR2 SYDVKM.

The chain combines TRBV6-1 with TRBJ1-5, with 8 bases matching TRBD1. Losses at the gene ends were 11 bases for V and 7 bases for J; bases not matched to a gene: 7. The germline gives CDR1 MNHNS, CDR2 SASEGT. This CDR3 contains 12 residues. The CDR3 nucleotides are TGTGCCTCTGGGACAGGAGAACAGCCCCAGCATTTT. Its translation is CASGTGEQPQHF.

A remark on this clonotype: An end of the junction does not agree with germline; a read error may underlie this. The gene calls are TRBV15 and TRBJ1-3; 9 bases align to TRBD1. CDR3 length equals 16 residues. Germline assignment: CDR1 LNHNV and CDR2 YYDKDF (reference sequence). This chain's CDR3 is CATSGDRGRFGNTIYF. The CDR3 DNA is TGTGCCACCAGCGGAGACAGGGGGAGATTTGGAAACACCATATATTTT. The full variable domain, rest sourced from reference TRBV15 and TRBJ1-3, is DAMVIQNPRYQVTQFGKPVTLSCSQTLNHNVMYWYQQKSSQAPKLLFHYYDKDFNNEADTPDNFQSRRPNTSFCFLDIRSPGLGDTAMYLCATSGDRGRFGNTIYFGEGSWLTVV.

This clonotype was found a few times. The chain is built from TRBV6-1 and TRBJ1-5; 12 nucleotides align to TRBD1. This CDR3 contains 16 residues. V shed 7 bases and J 7 bases; nucleotides not matched to a gene: 11. Germline CDR1 is MNHNS and CDR2 is SASEGT. The CDR3: CASTQAGQGAGQPQHF. The CDR3 DNA follows: TGTGCCAGCACCCAGGCGGGACAGGGGGCCGGACAGCCCCAGCATTTT.